The present TCR beta chain was sequenced within a study of immune heterogeneity within non-small cell lung tumors (dated by TCRdb to 2016 to 2019). Background for the entire study: By histology, the tumors were a few squamous cell carcinomas, about ten non-squamous carcinomas and 1 tumor not otherwise specified. The study combined whole-exome sequencing, RNA-seq and TCR beta repertoire sequencing of multiple spatially distinct regions from each NSCLC tumor to examine intratumoral immune heterogeneity. Transcriptome data were available for just 44 loci from 12 patients, whereas TCR repertoire analysis spanned under 60 tumor loci from approximately 14 patients. Neoantigen binding to each patient's HLA alleles was predicted with netMHCpan-3.0 for mutant peptides of 8 to 11 amino acids. General study outcomes and caveats: A moderate positive correlation (R roughly 0.3), which was statistically significant, linked local T-cell repertoire clonality to local tumor mutational burden. Identical dominant CDR3B clonotypes recurred across loci within a patient, yet different tumor locations also harbored unique high-frequency clones. Individual patients mostly had different high-frequency TCR beta clonotypes.

Taken from cysteine to phenylalanine, the CDR3 has 14 residues. Of all the DNA, just the CDR3 is kept, 42 bases in frame from base 1. After removal of 1 base from V and 3 bases from J, the junction retains 2 bases not matched to a gene. In the germline V gene (reference sequence), CDR1 corresponds to SGHAT and CDR2 to FQDESV. Genomic DNA extracted from bulk tumor tissue served as TCR template, with 600 ng gDNA amplified per sample. During surgery, multiple biopsies were taken from each primary tumor, with sampling sites spaced as far apart as possible within the tumor mass. The study cohort was described as untreated, and the patients were newly diagnosed NSCLC cases having curative surgery. The donors were approximately 14 patients with newly diagnosed non-small cell lung cancer who were having surgery with curative intent. Resected tumor masses were reviewed by two independent pathologists. Only DNA and RNA samples of high quality went on to sequencing.

The TCR beta CDR3 region was amplified with a multiplex PCR system, in which a first round of 10 cycles was run using 32 V-gene forward and 13 J-gene reverse primers. The first PCR round used a QIAGEN Multiplex PCR Kit, and the primer sequences were filed in Chinese patent CN105087789A. In a second PCR round, Illumina universal primers were added with the Phusion High-Fidelity PCR Kit. Paired-end sequencing of TCR libraries was carried out on the Illumina HiSeq X Ten platform at a read length of 151 bp. The authors processed their data as follows. Cutadapt was used to discard reads without multiplex PCR primers, PEAR merged the read pairs, and MiXCR with default settings called the CDR3 regions. Shannon entropy measured repertoire diversity, and clonality was calculated as one minus the Shannon entropy divided by the ln of the count of productive unique sequences. A clonotype counted as a dominant or high-frequency T-cell clone when its frequency was 0.5% or higher. TCRdb reprocessed the public reads (quality trimming at Q25 with fastp, clone calling with MiXCR) and kept in-frame beta chains. CDR3 protein duplicates are merged, each entry listing the most common genes and DNA. For this entry, the V and J calls and clone size follow TCRdb and not the study's own pipeline. The sample table shows approximately 11,000 distinct CDR3 sequences, and approximately 21% are seen once. The top ten clones comprise more than 3% of the sample.

Comment on this clonotype: The antigen it binds to is not known. Per-base qualities were not stored, and no clone one base away is much larger.

The sequencing sample was made of lung tumor tissue. The clonotype was recovered from a man aged 55 to 69 with non-small cell lung cancer. The V and J genes are TRBV11-1 and TRBJ2-7; the junction holds 8 bases that match TRBD1. The DNA sequence is as follows: TGTGCCAGCAGCTTAGACAGGGGGATCTACGAGCAGTACTTC. This yields the protein CASSLDRGIYEQYF.